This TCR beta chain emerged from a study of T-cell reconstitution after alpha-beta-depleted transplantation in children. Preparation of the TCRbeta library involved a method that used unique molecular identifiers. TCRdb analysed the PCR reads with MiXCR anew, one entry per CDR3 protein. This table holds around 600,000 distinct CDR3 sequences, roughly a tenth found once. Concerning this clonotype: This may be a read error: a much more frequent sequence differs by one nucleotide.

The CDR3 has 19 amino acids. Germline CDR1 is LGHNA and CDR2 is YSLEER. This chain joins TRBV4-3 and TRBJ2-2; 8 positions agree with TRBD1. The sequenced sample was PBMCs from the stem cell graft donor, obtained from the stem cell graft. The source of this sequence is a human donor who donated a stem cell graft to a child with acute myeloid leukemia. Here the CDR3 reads CASGQDRIRGLANTGELFF. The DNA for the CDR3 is TGCGCCAGCGGCCAAGATCGTATCAGGGGGCTGGCGAACACCGGGGAGCTGTTTTTT.